The 27 T cell receptor beta chains below come from one sample, sequenced in a study of CD8+ T cells in alopecia areata. Extraction of RNA preceded its reverse transcription into cDNA, which served as the sequencing template. Using immunoSEQ multiplex PCR, the repertoire was profiled, and TCRdb retains in-frame clones only, with some absent. Found here are around 180,000 clones, around three fifths of them singletons; the top ten hold approximately 1.2%. The treatment: oral pan-JAK inhibitor, 5-10 mg twice daily. The specimen was CD4+ T cells sorted from blood, collected around week 49, from a patient treated with tofacitinib. These receptor sequences come from a human donor with alopecia areata.

The chain is built from TRBV7-3 and TRBJ2-7; D is undetermined. The CDR3 has 12 amino acids. V shed 5 bases and J shed 5 bases, with 10 bases lying between them. Germline V gene sequence: CDR1 SGHTA, CDR2 FQGTGA. The CDR3: CASSLSGDEQYF. The CDR3 nucleotides read TGTGCCAGCAGCCTTAGTGGAGACGAGCAGTACTTC.

The chain has TRBV5-1 and TRBJ2-6, with D perhaps being TRBD1 or TRBD2 (5 bases each). Trimming took off 0 bases at V and 0 bases at J, with 19 bases between the two ends. Looked up from germline, CDR1 is SGHRS and CDR2 is YFSETQ. The CDR3 covers 20 residues. CDR3 coding DNA: TGCGCCAGCAGCTTGGGGGGCCGGGGCACTCAACGCTCTGGGGCCAACGTCCTGACTTTC. Protein product: CASSLGGRGTQRSGANVLTF.

This clone was seen a few times. The chain employs TRBV4-3 and TRBJ1-6, with D tentatively TRBD1 (5 bases). This CDR3 spans 15 amino acids. The germline V gene encodes CDR1 LGHNA and CDR2 YSLEER. V was clipped by 0 bases and J by 6 bases, with 9 bases between them. DNA of the CDR3: TGCGCCAGCAGCCAAGAGCGGGGCCCTAATTCACCCCTCCACTTT. This gives the protein CASSQERGPNSPLHF.

The chain is built from TRBV7-2 and TRBJ1-5, with D possibly matching TRBD1 (5 bases). Trimming took 1 base from V and 5 from J, leaving 15 bases between them. This CDR3 comprises 16 residues. Germline loops: CDR1 SGHTA, CDR2 FQGNSA. CDR3 amino acids: CASSLGGPQKDQPQHF. CDR3 coding DNA: TGTGCCAGCAGCTTAGGGGGACCCCAGAAGGATCAGCCCCAGCATTTT.

V and J are TRBV30 and TRBJ1-2; D gene uncertain. Germline V gene lookup returns CDR1 GTSNPN and CDR2 SVGIG (reference sequence). The CDR3 is made up of 13 amino acids. Trimming shortened V by 3 bases and J by 4 bases, and 12 bases separated the two germline ends. The CDR3 loop is CAWRLDGSYGYTF. The CDR3 bases are TGTGCCTGGAGGTTGGACGGATCCTATGGCTACACCTTC.

This CDR3 reads CAWSRLGTGRGDGYTF. CDR3 coding DNA: TGTGCCTGGAGTCGACTAGGAACGGGCAGGGGCGATGGCTACACCTTC. V usage is TRBV30 and J usage is TRBJ1-2; weak D call: TRBD1 (6 bases). The CDR3 runs 16 residues. CDR1 and CDR2 from the germline V gene are GTSNPN and SVGIG (reference sequence). Trimming took off 2 bases at V and 6 bases at J, with 22 bases between the two ends.

The chain links TRBV9 to TRBJ2-2; a possible D gene is TRBD2 (6 bases). Per germline, CDR1 SGDLS and CDR2 YYNGEE. Trimming cost V 3 bases and J 1 base, with 10 bases left between them. This CDR3 comprises 15 residues. CDR3 region: CASSAGGRNTGELFF. DNA for the CDR3: TGTGCCAGCAGCGCCGGGGGACGGAACACCGGGGAGCTGTTTTTT.

The chain uses TRBV15 and TRBJ2-6, with 11 bases identical to TRBD1. V lost 2 bases and J lost 1; bases outside the gene matches: 7. Germline V gene lookup returns CDR1 LNHNV and CDR2 YYDKDF (reference sequence). This CDR3 comprises 19 residues. As DNA, the CDR3 is TGTGCCACCAGCAGATGGTCCGGACAGGGGGCTTCTGGGGCCAACGTCCTGACTTTC. Encoded protein: CATSRWSGQGASGANVLTF.

The V and J genes are TRBV6-5 and TRBJ1-2, with TRBD1 matching 7 bases. The CDR3 spans 13 residues. J was trimmed by 8 bases and V by 10 bases; bases with no gene match: 13. The germline CDR1 and CDR2 sequences are MNHEY and SVGAGI. CDR3 in amino acids: CAITLQGREGYTF. CDR3 coding DNA: TGTGCCATCACCCTACAGGGGCGGGAGGGCTACACCTTC.

The chain joins TRBV30 to TRBJ1-2, with TRBD1 matching over 7 bases. Trimming took 8 bases from V and 5 from J; bases not matched to a gene: 11. The length of the CDR3 is 13 residues. The germline V gene has CDR1 GTSNPN and CDR2 SVGIG (reference sequence). The CDR3, as DNA: TGTGCCCTCTCCGGACAGGCAAATTATGGCTACACCTTC. Its protein is CALSGQANYGYTF.

This clone was picked up a small number of times. This chain links TRBV5-6 with TRBJ1-5, with no clear D. Looked up from germline, CDR1 is SGHDT and CDR2 is YYEEEE. The CDR3 consists of 13 residues. Trimming left V 4 bases short and J 6 bases short, with 11 bases between. CDR3 sequence reads: CASSRQRGQPQHF. Here the CDR3 DNA reads TGTGCCAGCAGCAGGCAAAGAGGTCAGCCCCAGCATTTT.

This clone is a singleton in its sample. This sample also contains other DNA sequences that code for the same CDR3. CDR3 loop: CAWSVQVNYGYTF. The CDR3 region has the DNA TGTGCCTGGAGTGTACAGGTTAACTATGGCTACACCTTC. The chain links TRBV30 to TRBJ1-2, with a tentative D call TRBD1 (5 bases). The CDR3 covers 13 residues. Germline CDR1 reads GTSNPN; CDR2 reads SVGIG (reference sequence). V was shortened by 0 bases and J by 1 base, with 6 bases between the two germline ends. Using reference TRBV30 and TRBJ1-2 for the parts outside the CDR3, the full variable domain is SQTIHQWPATLVQPVGSPLSLECTVEGTSNPNLYWYRQAAGRGLQLLFYSVGIGQISSEVPQNLSASRPQDRQFILSSKKLLLSDSGFYLCAWSVQVNYGYTFGSGTRLTVV.

The rearrangement links TRBV6-5 to TRBJ1-6; D perhaps matches TRBD1 (5 bases). Trimming removed 0 bases from V and 7 bases from J, with 13 bases in between. Per germline, CDR1 MNHEY and CDR2 SVGAGI. This CDR3 has 16 residues. CDR3 residues: CASSYSQGLRNSPLHF. The CDR3 nucleotides are TGTGCCAGCAGTTACTCGCAGGGACTGAGAAATTCACCCCTCCACTTT.

The chain uses TRBV6-6 and TRBJ2-3; D not certain. This CDR3 has 13 amino acids. The V gene lost 1 base and the J gene lost 2 bases, with 4 bases spanning the gap. The germline V gene has CDR1 MNHNY and CDR2 SVGAGI (reference sequence). The CDR3 here is CASSYLNTDTQYF. The CDR3 nucleotides read TGTGCCAGCAGTTACTTGAACACAGATACGCAGTATTTT.

The chain has TRBV4-3 and TRBJ2-3, with TRBD2 as a possible D gene (5 bases). This CDR3 has 15 residues. Trimming pared 3 bases from V and 2 bases from J, leaving 12 bases between. Germline assignment: CDR1 LGHNA and CDR2 YSLEER. The CDR3 reads CASSQFGGYTDTQYF. The DNA of the CDR3 is TGCGCCAGCAGCCAGTTTGGAGGCTACACAGATACGCAGTATTTT.

The chain couples TRBV5-6 to TRBJ2-1, with 7 bases lining up with TRBD2. The length of the CDR3 is 17 residues. J lost 4 bases, V lost 2 bases, and 12 bases had no gene match. Germline V gives CDR1 SGHDT, CDR2 YYEEEE. The CDR3 loop is CASSFIKLVGRYNEQFF. Written as DNA, the CDR3 is TGTGCCAGCAGCTTTATCAAACTAGTCGGGAGGTACAATGAGCAGTTCTTC.

V usage is TRBV7-2 and J usage is TRBJ1-5, with 8 bases lining up with TRBD1. After removal of 10 bases from V and 4 bases from J, the junction contained 3 bases not matched to a gene. Germline values: CDR1 SGHTA, CDR2 FQGNSA. The CDR3 is 12 residues long. This chain's CDR3 is CATGQGNQPQHF. CDR3 nucleotides: TGTGCCACCGGACAGGGAAATCAGCCCCAGCATTTT.

V gene TRBV4-3 combines with J gene TRBJ1-2, with D maybe TRBD1 (5 bases). V was shortened by 0 bases and J by 3 bases, with 11 bases between the two germline ends. The germline CDR1 and CDR2 sequences are LGHNA and YSLEER. The CDR3 spans 15 residues. CDR3 DNA: TGCGCCAGCAGCCAAGATTCGGGGGTCGACTATGGCTACACCTTC. Amino acids: CASSQDSGVDYGYTF.

The J gene is TRBJ1-2, the V gene TRBV30; 8 nucleotides line up with TRBD1. The CDR3 sequence is 13 residues long. The V segment lost 4 bases and the J segment 7 bases; nucleotides outside the gene matches: 8. The germline gives CDR1 GTSNPN, CDR2 SVGIG (reference sequence). CDR3 nucleotides: TGTGCCTGGATCGGACAGGGAGGGTCTGGCTACACCTTC. Its protein is CAWIGQGGSGYTF.

V usage is TRBV12-5 and J usage is TRBJ1-2; the D is unclear. V shed 3 bases and J shed 6 bases, with 5 bases lying between them. Germline-derived CDR1 and CDR2 are LGHNT and FRNRAP. CDR3 length: 11 amino acids. CDR3 DNA sequence: TGTGCTAGTGGTTTTCTGGATGGCTACACCTTC. This translates into CASGFLDGYTF.

The J gene is TRBJ2-1, the V gene TRBV6-5; a weak D match, TRBD2 (5 bases). This CDR3 contains 13 residues. Germline CDR1 is MNHEY and CDR2 is SVGAGI. Trimming removed 5 bases at V and 7 bases at J, with 12 bases between. CDR3 coding DNA: TGTGCCAGCAGTATCTCGCCGGGGAATGAGCAGTTCTTC. Translated: CASSISPGNEQFF.

J is TRBJ2-4 and V is TRBV29-1, with a tentative D call TRBD1 (6 bases). The CDR3 is 11 amino acids. Trimming shortened V by 2 bases and J by 8 bases, and 7 bases separated the two germline ends. Germline V gene lookup returns CDR1 SQVTM and CDR2 ANQGSEA. The chain's CDR3 is CSVEKGDIQYF. The CDR3 coding sequence is TGCAGCGTTGAAAAGGGGGACATTCAGTACTTC.

V is TRBV6-6 and J is TRBJ2-7, with TRBD2 identical over 8 bases. The germline V gene has CDR1 MNHNY and CDR2 SVGAGI (reference sequence). The CDR3 is 15 residues long. With V trimmed by 6 bases and J by 1 base, 8 bases remained unmatched. The CDR3 DNA sequence: TGTGCCAGCAGCTTAGCGGGGCGGAGTTCCTACGAGCAGTACTTC. Amino acids: CASSLAGRSSYEQYF.

This clone was detected only a few times. The rearrangement links TRBV9 to TRBJ2-5; perhaps TRBD1 as D (6 bases). Between the trimmed V and J ends, which lost 0 bases and 5 bases, there was a span of 14 bases. This CDR3 comprises 15 residues. Per germline, CDR1 SGDLS and CDR2 YYNGEE. DNA for the CDR3: TGTGCCAGCAGCGTAGCTACGAGGGGGAGCGAGACCCAGTACTTC. It specifies CASSVATRGSETQYF.

The J gene is TRBJ2-2, the V gene TRBV2; D unclear. The CDR3 runs 13 residues. The germline CDR1 and CDR2 sequences are SNHLY and FYNNEI. The V and J ends lost 7 bases and 1 base respectively, with 7 bases between them. CDR3 amino acids: CASNPENTGELFF. CDR3 coding DNA: TGTGCCAGCAACCCCGAGAACACCGGGGAGCTGTTTTTT.

The chain couples TRBV15 to TRBJ2-3, with 9 positions matching TRBD2. V shed 0 bases, J shed 0 bases, and the junction held 4 bases outside the gene matches. Germline-derived CDR1 and CDR2 are LNHNV and YYDKDF (reference sequence). The CDR3 consists of 17 residues. As DNA, the CDR3 is TGTGCCACCAGCAGAGATCAGCGGGGGGATAGCACAGATACGCAGTATTTT. Translated, it gives CATSRDQRGDSTDTQYF.

The chain links TRBV5-6 to TRBJ2-5; no clear D. V was shortened by 1 base and J by 5 bases, with 9 bases between the two germline ends. Germline lookup yields CDR1 SGHDT and CDR2 YYEEEE. The CDR3 has 13 amino acids. CDR3 DNA sequence: TGTGCCAGCAGCTTGAGAGAGGCTGAGACCCAGTACTTC. The encoded protein is CASSLREAETQYF.